The clone carrying this T cell receptor beta chain was seen repeatedly, ten times or more. Each CDR3 protein is one row after TCRdb ran MiXCR on the 5' RACE reads. The top ten clones hold 2% to 2.5% of a sample with some 70,000 distinct CDR3 sequences, approximately 5% of them seen once. The data are from a study of CD8 T cells in ankylosing spondylitis. The germline CDR1 and CDR2 sequences are SGHAT and FQNNGV. The CDR3 is made up of 17 amino acids. The V gene lost 5 bases and the J gene lost 0 bases, with 14 bases spanning the gap. Sequencing used blood, either unsorted or a sorted T cell fraction (not recorded which). The chain carries TRBV11-2 and TRBJ2-6; a possible D gene is TRBD2 (5 bases). This TCR came from a male donor with ankylosing spondylitis or in good health (not recorded which). CDR3 nucleotides: TGTGCCAGCAGCAACTGGGAGATGAGCTCTGGGGCCAACGTCCTGACTTTC. As protein: CASSNWEMSSGANVLTF.